The rows below give T cell receptor beta chains drawn from one sample of a study of blood T cell repertoires in COVID-19. Produced via immunoSEQ multiplex PCR; TCRdb's table is partial and in-frame only. The sample shows 200,000 to 250,000 clones, around 84% of them seen only once. What was sequenced was PBMCs or T cells enriched from blood (not recorded which). All receptors come from a woman between 40 and 50 years old who had recovered from COVID-19. CDR3s include the opening cysteine and the closing phenylalanine or tryptophan. D genes are given only for firm matches. The size entry is marked missing in some rows and otherwise reads once, few, many or a size class.

TRBD1	.	15	TRBJ1-5	TRBV18	CASSPTGYSGQPQHF	TGTGCCAGCTCACCGACAGGGTATTCGGGTCAGCCCCAGCATTTT
.	.	15	TRBJ1-1	TRBV19	CASSKEREMNTEAFF	TGTGCCAGTAGTAAGGAGCGCGAAATGAACACTGAAGCTTTCTTT
.	.	15	TRBJ2-3	TRBV21-1	CASSIRTGSTDTQYF	TGTGCCAGCAGCATCCGGACGGGGAGCACAGATACGCAGTATTTT
.	.	13	TRBJ1-4	TRBV27	CASSLSSYEKLFF	TGTGCCAGCAGTTTAAGCTCTTATGAAAAACTGTTTTTT
TRBD2	.	17	TRBJ2-1	TRBV27	CASSKPTGTSGKNEQFF	TGTGCCAGCAGCAAACCGACCGGGACTAGCGGGAAGAATGAGCAGTTCTTC
.	.	17	TRBJ1-2	TRBV5-5	CASNSMGIGTLNYGYTF	TGTGCCAGCAACTCGATGGGAATCGGGACACTGAACTATGGCTACACCTTC
TRBD2	.	17	TRBJ2-3	TRBV20-1	CSASISGLAEILGTQYF	TGCAGTGCTAGTATCTCCGGGCTAGCGGAAATCTTAGGTACGCAGTATTTT
.	.	15	TRBJ2-4	TRBV19	CASSRLGADKNIQYF	TGTGCCAGTAGCCGTCTAGGGGCAGACAAAAACATTCAGTACTTC
.	.	14	TRBJ1-5	TRBV6-2/TRBV6-3	CASSSGASNQPQHF	TGTGCCAGCAGCTCAGGGGCTAGCAATCAGCCCCAGCATTTT
TRBD2	.	15	TRBJ2-1	TRBV7-8	CASYDYSGSYNEQFF	TGTGCCAGCTACGACTACAGCGGGAGCTACAATGAGCAGTTCTTC
TRBD1	.	16	TRBJ1-1	TRBV7-9	CASSSTGVGLGTEAFF	TGTGCCAGCAGCTCAACAGGGGTGGGGCTGGGCACTGAAGCTTTCTTT
.	.	12	TRBJ1-1	TRBV10-2	CASGPGPTEAFF	TGCGCCAGCGGCCCTGGGCCCACTGAAGCTTTCTTT
.	.	11	TRBJ2-1	TRBV28	CASSLADEQFF	TGTGCCAGCAGTTTAGCGGATGAGCAGTTCTTC
.	.	9	TRBJ1-5	TRBV3-1/TRBV3-2	CASSPAKDF	TGTGCCAGCAGCCCAGCGAAGGATTTT
TRBD1	.	19	TRBJ1-3	TRBV28	CASSFYRDRGPRGGNTIYF	TGTGCCAGCAGTTTCTACCGGGACAGGGGGCCGAGGGGTGGAAACACCATATATTTT
TRBD1	.	13	TRBJ1-5	TRBV7-2	CASSWTGAQPQHF	TGTGCCAGCAGCTGGACAGGGGCACAGCCCCAGCATTTT
.	.	13	TRBJ2-4	TRBV7-2	CASSSLTMDTKYF	TGTGCCAGCAGCTCCTTGACCATGGACACAAAGTACTTC
TRBD1	once	13	TRBJ1-2	TRBV2	CASRDRGYYGYTF	TGTGCCAGCAGGGACAGGGGATACTATGGCTACACCTTC
.	.	15	TRBJ2-5	TRBV18	CASSPFVGQGETQYF	TGTGCCAGCTCACCTTTTGTCGGGCAGGGAGAGACCCAGTACTTC
TRBD2	.	17	TRBJ2-2	TRBV24-1	CATSDREGVRGTGELFF	TGTGCCACCAGTGACCGGGAGGGGGTGAGAGGCACCGGGGAGCTGTTTTTT
.	.	15	TRBJ1-2	TRBV5-1	CASSPGHLPPYGYTF	TGCGCCAGCAGCCCTGGCCACCTCCCCCCCTATGGCTACACCTTC
.	.	15	TRBJ1-1	TRBV9	CASSVGQTQNTEAFF	TGTGCCAGCAGCGTAGGACAGACCCAGAACACTGAAGCTTTCTTT
.	.	13	TRBJ1-2	TRBV4-3	CASSQRDGGGYTF	TGCGCCAGCAGCCAGAGGGATGGAGGTGGCTACACCTTC